These 24 T cell receptor beta chains share one sample of origin, sequenced in a study of Ad26.COV2.S vaccination and SARS-CoV-2 variants (dated by TCRdb to about 2021). Libraries were built with the immunoSEQ multiplex PCR assay. TCRdb's version of the immuneACCESS table is confined to in-frame rearrangements and falls short of the full clone set. An unresolved V gene accounts for under half of the shortfall where checked; the remainder is of unknown origin. Here the sample has approximately 300,000 clones; approximately 86% occur a single time. The ten largest account for 2% to 2.5% of the sample. The treatment or condition label here, explained by the study, means: roughly 18 received Ad26.COV2.S at low or high dose, single or two shots; roughly five received placebo; per-sample allocation not given. Repertoires of vaccine and placebo recipients were sequenced from samples taken on day 63 after the first injection.

The material sequenced was peripheral blood, taken in a trial of Ad26.COV2.S vaccine versus placebo. All receptors come from a person between 18 and 65 years old who received the Ad26.COV2.S COVID-19 vaccine or a placebo.

The chain links TRBV6-1 to TRBJ1-1; D may be TRBD1 (6 bases). Germline loops: CDR1 MNHNS, CDR2 SASEGT. The CDR3 has 15 amino acids. The V gene lost 2 bases and the J gene lost 5 bases, with 15 bases spanning the gap. CDR3 in amino acids: CASSEPWGRRTEAFF. CDR3 nucleotide sequence: TGTGCCAGCAGTGAACCGTGGGGGCGACGGACTGAAGCTTTCTTT.

V is TRBV6-7 and J is TRBJ1-5; tentative D call: TRBD1 (5 bases). TRBV6-7 is noted as an ORF with a role that remains uncertain. Between the trimmed V and J ends, which lost 2 bases and 4 bases, there was a span of 15 bases. This CDR3 is built from 16 residues. CDR3: CASSYRDPQCNQPQHF. Here the CDR3 DNA reads TGTGCCAGCAGTTACAGGGACCCCCAGTGTAATCAGCCCCAGCATTTT.

The CDR3 spells CASSVSGTGFYEQYF. The DNA for the CDR3 is TGTGCCAGCAGCGTATCCGGGACAGGCTTTTACGAGCAGTACTTC. J is TRBJ2-7 and V is TRBV9, with 8 bases aligning to TRBD1. This CDR3 comprises 15 residues. Looked up from germline, CDR1 is SGDLS and CDR2 is YYNGEE. The J segment lost 4 bases and the V segment lost 1 base, leaving 7 bases of the junction unmatched.

The rearrangement links TRBV5-1 to TRBJ1-1; TRBD1 agrees at 7 bases. The J segment lost 0 bases and the V segment lost 3 bases, leaving 5 bases of the junction unmatched. The CDR3 runs 15 residues. CDR1 is SGHRS and CDR2 is YFSETQ in the germline V gene. CDR3 residues: CASSSRQGLNTEAFF. As DNA, the CDR3 is TGCGCCAGCAGCTCACGACAGGGCTTGAACACTGAAGCTTTCTTT.

J is TRBJ2-5 and V is TRBV7-9; D is perhaps TRBD2 (5 bases). The CDR3 extends over 12 amino acids. The ends were cut back, 5 bases at V and 5 bases at J, with 9 bases in the middle. CDR1 SEHNR and CDR2 FQNEAQ come from the germline V gene (reference sequence). CDR3 sequence (DNA): TGTGCCAGCAGCCAACTAGGGGAGACCCAGTACTTC. Translating it yields CASSQLGETQYF.

The chain recombines TRBV15 with TRBJ2-1; D may be TRBD2 (5 bases). The CDR3 totals 12 residues. V lost 3 bases to trimming and J lost 9 bases, with 9 bases between them. Germline V gene sequence: CDR1 LNHNV, CDR2 YYDKDF (reference sequence). The CDR3 loop reads CATSSRGGEQFF. In DNA form, the CDR3 reads TGTGCCACCAGCAGTAGAGGAGGTGAGCAGTTCTTC. Together with reference TRBV15 and TRBJ2-1, the CDR3 gives the full variable domain: DAMVIQNPRYQVTQFGKPVTLSCSQTLNHNVMYWYQQKSSQAPKLLFHYYDKDFNNEADTPDNFQSRRPNTSFCFLDIRSPGLGDTAMYLCATSSRGGEQFFGPGTRLTVL.

Concerning this clone itself: A junction end diverges from the germline sequence, so it may reflect a read error. The chain's CDR3 is CATSDPNSPLHF. The CDR3 region has the DNA TGTGCCACCTCAGATCCGAATTCACCCCTCCACTTT. This rearrangement joins TRBV18 to TRBJ1-6; D uncertain. Germline V gives CDR1 KGHSH, CDR2 LQKENI. The CDR3 length is 12 residues. The complete variable domain, with remaining parts taken from reference TRBV18 and TRBJ1-6, reads NAGVMQNPRHLVRRRGQEARLRCSPMKGHSHVYWYRQLPEEGLKFMVYLQKENIIDESGMPKERFSAEFPKEGPSILRIQQVVRGDSAAYFCATSDPNSPLHFGNGTRLTVT.

V and J are TRBV27 and TRBJ2-7, with 9 bases matching TRBD1. This CDR3 contains 14 residues. Per germline, CDR1 MNHEY and CDR2 SMNVEV (reference sequence). Trimming took 7 bases from V and 2 from J; bases not matched to a gene: 6. The CDR3 sequence: CASTSGQGAYEQYF. CDR3 in DNA: TGTGCCAGCACCTCGGGACAGGGTGCCTACGAGCAGTACTTC.

This chain connects TRBV6-6 to TRBJ2-7; 7 nucleotides match TRBD2. The CDR3 has 16 amino acids. With 2 bases clipped from V and 3 bases from J, the junction kept 10 bases outside the gene matches. Per the germline V gene, CDR1 is MNHNY and CDR2 is SVGAGI (reference sequence). The CDR3 protein is CASSYGRGETRYEQYF. DNA of the CDR3: TGTGCCAGCAGTTACGGCCGGGGGGAAACTCGCTACGAGCAGTACTTC.

V is TRBV18 and J is TRBJ2-1; 8 nucleotides line up with TRBD1. J gave up 1 base and V 3 bases, and 8 bases lay outside the gene matches. The germline V gene encodes CDR1 KGHSH and CDR2 LQKENI. CDR3 length equals 17 residues. The CDR3 protein is CASSPGGQGRSYNEQFF. CDR3 DNA: TGTGCCAGCTCACCGGGTGGACAGGGAAGGTCCTACAATGAGCAGTTCTTC.

This clone was observed once. The chain combines TRBV28 with TRBJ2-6, with a weak D call TRBD2 (7 bases). V was shortened by 7 bases and J by 3 bases, with 16 bases between the two germline ends. Germline V gene lookup returns CDR1 MDHEN and CDR2 SYDVKM. CDR3 length: 16 amino acids. CDR3 in amino acids: CASTWEGDGGANVLTF. The CDR3 nucleotides read TGTGCCAGCACGTGGGAGGGGGATGGTGGGGCCAACGTCCTGACTTTC.

The genes are TRBV27 and TRBJ1-1, with 8 bases that match TRBD1. The CDR3 covers 15 residues. The germline gives CDR1 MNHEY, CDR2 SMNVEV (reference sequence). V was clipped by 3 bases and J by 6 bases; unmatched bases: 9. CDR3 in DNA: TGTGCCAGCAGTTTGAGACAGGGGTCGTTCGCTGAAGCTTTCTTT. Amino acid sequence: CASSLRQGSFAEAFF.

The rearrangement joins TRBV9 to TRBJ1-2, with D unresolved. Trimming removed 0 bases from V and 3 bases from J, with 9 bases in between. Germline V gene lookup returns CDR1 SGDLS and CDR2 YYNGEE. The CDR3 loop spans 14 amino acids. The CDR3 region is CASSVAGGYYGYTF. CDR3 in DNA: TGTGCCAGCAGCGTAGCGGGCGGATACTATGGCTACACCTTC.

The genes are TRBV11-2 and TRBJ2-7; 10 nucleotides agree with TRBD2. Germline V CDR1 and CDR2: SGHAT, FQNNGV. The V segment lost 0 bases and the J segment 6 bases; nucleotides outside the gene matches: 5. This CDR3 region has 15 residues. CDR3 in DNA: TGTGCCAGCAGCTTAGAAGGAGTAGCGGGGGGCGAGCAGTACTTC. It codes for CASSLEGVAGGEQYF.

The V gene is TRBV6-5, the J gene TRBJ1-1; the D is unclear. Germline lookup yields CDR1 MNHEY and CDR2 SVGAGI. The V end was cut by 6 bases, the J end by 5 bases, with 7 bases between. The CDR3 totals 11 residues. The DNA for the CDR3 is TGTGCCAGCAGGAGCGAAACTGAAGCTTTCTTT. Amino acids: CASRSETEAFF.

The rearrangement links TRBV5-1 to TRBJ2-3; TRBD2 agrees at 11 bases. The V gene's germline CDR1 is SGHRS and CDR2 YFSETQ. This CDR3 has 17 residues. J gave up 6 bases and V 4 bases, and 13 bases lay outside the gene matches. The CDR3 DNA reads TGCGCCAGCAGCCCACCTACTAGCGGGGGCGGGGAGGATACGCAGTATTTT. Amino acids: CASSPPTSGGGEDTQYF. The variable domain in full, with the rest retrieved from reference TRBV5-1 and TRBJ2-3, is KAGVTQTPRYLIKTRGQQVTLSCSPISGHRSVSWYQQTPGQGLQFLFEYFSETQRNKGNFPGRFSGRQFSNSRSEMNVSTLELGDSALYLCASSPPTSGGGEDTQYFGPGTRLTVL.

This clone was seen a few times. V usage is TRBV4-1 and J usage is TRBJ2-7; no reliable D call. The CDR3 totals 13 residues. Per germline, CDR1 MGHRA and CDR2 YSYEKL. V was cut by 1 base and J by 3 bases, with 7 bases left in between. CDR3 in amino acids: CASSQAADYEQYF. CDR3 sequence (DNA): TGCGCCAGCAGCCAAGCCGCAGACTACGAGCAGTACTTC.

The chain employs TRBV5-5 and TRBJ1-1; D unresolved. The CDR3 runs to 13 residues. Between the trimmed V and J ends, which lost 4 bases and 4 bases, there was a span of 11 bases. Per the germline V gene, CDR1 is SGHKS and CDR2 is YYEKEE (reference sequence). CDR3 amino acids: CASSPGPLTEAFF. The DNA of the CDR3 is TGTGCCAGCAGCCCCGGACCTCTCACTGAAGCTTTCTTT.

This clone occurred a few times. This rearrangement joins TRBV11-3 to TRBJ2-3, with 7 bases that match TRBD1. The CDR3 runs 15 residues. Per germline, CDR1 SGHNT and CDR2 YENEEA. The ends lost 1 base at V and 1 base at J; junction bases unmatched: 2. DNA of the CDR3: TGTGCCAGCAGCTTAGGCGGACAGGGCACAGATACGCAGTATTTT. Residues: CASSLGGQGTDTQYF.

The sample holds one count of this clone. The chain carries TRBV5-6 and TRBJ2-7; D is uncertain. The germline V gene encodes CDR1 SGHDT and CDR2 YYEEEE. The CDR3 runs 13 residues. Trimming cost V 1 base and J 7 bases, with 12 bases left between them. CDR3 coding DNA: TGTGCCAGCAGCTTGTTCACGGTGGTGGAGCAGTACTTC. Its protein is CASSLFTVVEQYF.

V usage is TRBV7-9 and J usage is TRBJ1-1; D may be TRBD1 (6 bases). CDR3 size: 13 residues. Trimming took off 1 base at V and 6 bases at J, with 9 bases between the two ends. Germline V lookup: CDR1 SEHNR, CDR2 FQNEAQ (reference sequence). DNA for the CDR3: TGTGCCAGCAGCTTAGTAAGGGGGGCTGAAGCTTTCTTT. Its translation is CASSLVRGAEAFF.

This chain links TRBV6-1 with TRBJ1-5; D uncertain. Germline V lookup: CDR1 MNHNS, CDR2 SASEGT. The V gene lost 2 bases and the J gene lost 5 bases, with 16 bases spanning the gap. The CDR3 is made up of 16 amino acids. CDR3 sequence (DNA): TGTGCCAGCAGTGAATTGTTGGGGTGGCACGATCAGCCCCAGCATTTT. Translating it yields CASSELLGWHDQPQHF.

The chain is built from TRBV9 and TRBJ2-1; 9 nucleotides align to TRBD2. Trimming at V came to 0 bases and at J to 4 bases, leaving 11 bases not matched to a gene. Germline V gene data show CDR1 as SGDLS and CDR2 as YYNGEE. The CDR3 covers 18 residues. The CDR3 here is CASSVDWRASGGYNEQFF. The CDR3 nucleotides are TGTGCCAGCAGCGTAGACTGGAGGGCGAGCGGGGGGTACAATGAGCAGTTCTTC.

CDR3: CAISEQAGGANSYNEQFF. For the CDR3, the DNA is TGTGCCATCAGTGAACAAGCGGGGGGCGCGAACTCCTACAATGAGCAGTTCTTC. The V and J genes are TRBV10-3 and TRBJ2-1; 9 bases are shared with TRBD2. Germline V gene data show CDR1 as ENHRY and CDR2 as SYGVKD. J lost 0 bases, V lost 3 bases, and 9 bases had no gene match. The CDR3 contains 18 residues.